The 29 T cell receptor beta chains below all came from one sample that was sequenced in a study of blood T cell repertoires in COVID-19. Method: immunoSEQ multiplex PCR; TCRdb's copy keeps in-frame clones and lacks some. Of some 320,000 clones in the sample, about 88% were seen once. Sequenced sample: PBMCs or T cells enriched from blood (not recorded which). These receptors came from a man aged 60-69 years who had recovered from COVID-19.

The chain carries TRBV27 and TRBJ2-7, with 9 bases that match TRBD1. Looked up from germline, CDR1 is MNHEY and CDR2 is SMNVEV (reference sequence). V dropped 6 bases and J dropped 6; count of bases not matched to a gene: 9. The CDR3 spans 14 residues. The CDR3 bases are TGTGCCAGCAGGCCGGGACAGGGTCTTCGCGAGCAGTACTTC. It encodes CASRPGQGLREQYF.

The chain links TRBV18 to TRBJ1-6; no definite D call. The V and J ends lost 2 bases and 10 bases respectively, with 24 bases between them. The CDR3 contains 18 residues. CDR1 and CDR2 (germline): KGHSH, LQKENI. The CDR3 DNA reads as TGTGCCAGCTCACCATACGGAGACTACTCCGGAGCGGGGTCACCCCTCCACTTT. This encodes CASSPYGDYSGAGSPLHF. The variable domain in full, completed from reference TRBV18 and TRBJ1-6, reads NAGVMQNPRHLVRRRGQEARLRCSPMKGHSHVYWYRQLPEEGLKFMVYLQKENIIDESGMPKERFSAEFPKEGPSILRIQQVVRGDSAAYFCASSPYGDYSGAGSPLHFGNGTRLTVT.

This clone has just one count. The V call is TRBV7-9, the J call TRBJ1-2; the match to TRBD1 covers 8 bases. CDR1 and CDR2 from the germline V gene are SEHNR and FQNEAQ (reference sequence). The junction had 5 bases not matched to a gene; V was cut back by 5 bases and J by 6 bases. The CDR3 consists of 13 residues. The CDR3 here is CASSQQGADGYTF. CDR3 DNA sequence: TGTGCCAGCAGCCAGCAGGGGGCGGATGGCTACACCTTC.

The rearrangement joins TRBV27 to TRBJ2-7, with 10 bases aligning to TRBD1. Trimming at V came to 8 bases and at J to 3 bases, leaving 4 bases not matched to a gene. The CDR3 is made up of 13 amino acids. Per the germline V gene, CDR1 is MNHEY and CDR2 is SMNVEV (reference sequence). The CDR3 DNA reads TGTGCCAGCCGGAGGACAGGGGGCTACGAGCAGTACTTC. It yields the protein CASRRTGGYEQYF.

The chain has TRBV5-1 and TRBJ2-3, with D possibly TRBD2 on 5 matching bases. This CDR3 is 15 amino acids long. Trimming stripped 4 bases from V and 6 bases from J, with 18 bases between. Germline lookup yields CDR1 SGHRS and CDR2 YFSETQ. The DNA for the CDR3 is TGCGCCAGCAGCCCGGGCCTAGCCAACGGTGATACGCAGTATTTT. This sequence encodes CASSPGLANGDTQYF.

This sequence joins TRBV4-2 and TRBJ1-5, with TRBD1 identical over 10 bases. The CDR3 consists of 16 residues. The germline V gene encodes CDR1 LGHNA and CDR2 YNFKEQ. V shed 4 bases and J 5 bases; nucleotides not matched to a gene: 8. CDR3 nucleotide sequence: TGTGCCAGCAGCCCAACCTTCGGGACAGGGGATCAGCCCCAGCATTTT. Encoded protein: CASSPTFGTGDQPQHF.

This clone has a single count. The genes are TRBV29-1 and TRBJ1-1; D uncertain. The CDR3 is 13 amino acids. CDR1 is SQVTM, CDR2 ANQGSEA, per germline. V was cut by 6 bases and J by 1 base, with 12 bases left in between. The chain's CDR3 is CSVNNNPNTEAFF. In DNA, the CDR3 is TGCAGCGTAAACAACAATCCGAACACTGAAGCTTTCTTT.

In its sample, this clone was seen once. The chain has TRBV18 and TRBJ1-6; possibly TRBD1 for D (5 bases). Germline V lookup: CDR1 KGHSH, CDR2 LQKENI. This CDR3 has 14 residues. V was clipped by 2 bases and J by 10 bases, with 12 bases between them. The CDR3 protein is CASSPVTGRSPLHF. In DNA form, the CDR3 reads TGTGCCAGCTCACCAGTAACAGGCCGGTCACCCCTCCACTTT.

The CDR3 is CASSSGALMGGATDEQYF. CDR3 sequence (DNA): TGCGCCAGCAGCTCCGGGGCGCTGATGGGGGGTGCTACGGACGAGCAGTACTTC. This sequence joins TRBV5-1 and TRBJ2-7; tentatively, D is TRBD2 (6 bases). Trimming removed 3 bases at V and 5 bases at J, with 27 bases between. This CDR3 has 18 amino acids. CDR1 and CDR2 from the germline V gene are SGHRS and YFSETQ.

This chain connects TRBV5-1 to TRBJ1-6; D ambiguous. Germline V gene sequence: CDR1 SGHRS, CDR2 YFSETQ. V lost 4 bases, J lost 0 bases, and 14 bases lay in between. This CDR3 spans 17 amino acids. The CDR3 region has the DNA TGCGCCAGCAGCCGAGGAAGAGTGGGCTCCTATAATTCACCCCTCCACTTT. It translates to CASSRGRVGSYNSPLHF.

V usage is TRBV2 and J usage is TRBJ2-5; possibly TRBD2 for D (6 bases). V was cut by 1 base and J by 5 bases, with 17 bases left in between. The CDR3 consists of 16 residues. CDR1 is SNHLY, CDR2 FYNNEI, per germline. CDR3 residues: CASSEGGVATGETQYF. In DNA, the CDR3 is TGTGCCAGCAGTGAAGGGGGGGTGGCCACCGGGGAGACCCAGTACTTC.

This chain connects TRBV29-1 to TRBJ2-7; 8 nucleotides line up with TRBD1. With V trimmed by 6 bases and J by 1 base, 11 bases remained unmatched. Germline V lookup: CDR1 SQVTM, CDR2 ANQGSEA. The CDR3 runs 15 residues. Here the CDR3 DNA reads TGCAGCGTGGATAGCATTACAGGGGGTTCCTACGAGCAGTACTTC. It translates to CSVDSITGGSYEQYF.

CDR3 DNA: TGTGCCAGCAGCCACGACAGGGTTCCAACTAGCACAGATACGCAGTATTTT. Amino acids: CASSHDRVPTSTDTQYF. This sequence joins TRBV6-9 and TRBJ2-3; TRBD1 matches at 7 bases. J lost 0 bases, V lost 6 bases, and 12 bases had no gene match. The CDR3 extends over 17 amino acids. Looked up from germline, CDR1 is MNHGY and CDR2 is SVAAGI.

The chain carries TRBV18 and TRBJ2-7; the match to TRBD1 covers 7 bases. Germline-derived CDR1 and CDR2 are KGHSH and LQKENI. This CDR3 region has 15 residues. V dropped 5 bases and J dropped 4; count of bases not matched to a gene: 11. CDR3: CASSWGQTGWYEQYF. The CDR3 DNA sequence: TGTGCCAGCTCATGGGGACAGACAGGGTGGTACGAGCAGTACTTC.

V and J are TRBV7-9 and TRBJ1-2; 9 bases map to TRBD1. Germline-derived CDR1 and CDR2 are SEHNR and FQNEAQ (reference sequence). This CDR3 is 15 amino acids long. J gave up 7 bases and V 5 bases, and 11 bases lay outside the gene matches. The CDR3 here is CASSQVNDRGAGYTF. In nucleotides, the CDR3 is TGTGCCAGCAGCCAGGTGAACGACAGGGGGGCTGGCTACACCTTC.

This chain uses TRBV5-1 with TRBJ1-1, with D perhaps TRBD1 (5 bases). This CDR3 comprises 14 residues. V dropped 1 base and J dropped 4 bases, with 11 bases sitting between them. In germline, CDR1 is SGHRS, CDR2 YFSETQ. CDR3 DNA: TGCGCCAGCAGCTTGACCGCAGGGTCCACTGAAGCTTTCTTT. Protein sequence: CASSLTAGSTEAFF.

V and J are TRBV7-8 and TRBJ2-1, with 7 bases matching TRBD1. CDR1 is SGHVS and CDR2 is FQNEAQ in the germline V gene. Trimming at V came to 0 bases and at J to 1 base, leaving 0 bases not matched to a gene. The CDR3 covers 15 residues. CDR3 bases: TGTGCCAGCAGCTTAGCCAGGGGGTCCTACAATGAGCAGTTCTTC. Translation: CASSLARGSYNEQFF. The whole variable domain, remainder taken from reference TRBV7-8 and TRBJ2-1, is GAGVSQSPRYKVAKRGQDVALRCDPISGHVSLFWYQQALGQGPEFLTYFQNEAQLDKSGLPSDRFFAERPEGSVSTLKIQRTQQEDSAVYLCASSLARGSYNEQFFGPGTRLTVL.

This chain links TRBV24-1 with TRBJ1-5; D is ambiguous. In germline, CDR1 is KGHDR, CDR2 SFDVKD. The length of the CDR3 is 21 residues. The V gene lost 3 bases and the J gene lost 6 bases, with 32 bases spanning the gap. In nucleotides, the CDR3 is TGTGCCACCAGTGATCGCCCCCCCCCAGTCCCGACGAACGCTAGAAGTCAGCCCCAGCATTTT. It codes for CATSDRPPPVPTNARSQPQHF.

The chain employs TRBV29-1 and TRBJ2-1; weak D call: TRBD2 (6 bases). CDR1 SQVTM and CDR2 ANQGSEA come from the germline V gene. The CDR3 runs 15 residues. Trimming stripped 0 bases from V and 6 bases from J, with 15 bases between. CDR3 nucleotide sequence: TGCAGCGTTGAAGATCATTGGGGGGAAGGCAATGAGCAGTTCTTC. Translation gives CSVEDHWGEGNEQFF.

V gene TRBV6-6 combines with J gene TRBJ1-1; 7 bases fit TRBD1. The CDR3 loop spans 14 amino acids. With 6 bases clipped from V and 4 bases from J, the junction kept 8 bases outside the gene matches. The germline gives CDR1 MNHNY, CDR2 SVGAGI (reference sequence). CDR3 DNA: TGTGCCAGCAGGGATGGACAGGTTCTCACTGAAGCTTTCTTT. Its protein product is CASRDGQVLTEAFF.

This chain links TRBV5-6 with TRBJ1-2, with TRBD1 identical over 10 bases. The CDR3 totals 16 residues. CDR1 and CDR2 (germline): SGHDT, YYEEEE. V was clipped by 5 bases and J by 8 bases; unmatched bases: 15. In DNA form, the CDR3 reads TGTGCCAGCAGAGTTACCGGGACAGGGGACCCTATGGGCTACACCTTC. Amino acids: CASRVTGTGDPMGYTF.

The rearrangement joins TRBV18 to TRBJ1-1; 7 bases agree with TRBD1. V dropped 3 bases and J dropped 4; count of bases not matched to a gene: 2. Looked up from germline, CDR1 is KGHSH and CDR2 is LQKENI. The CDR3 is 13 residues long. Here the CDR3 DNA reads TGTGCCAGCTCACCGGCAGGGGGCACTGAAGCTTTCTTT. Its protein product is CASSPAGGTEAFF.

V and J are TRBV11-3 and TRBJ2-1, with 8 bases that match TRBD2. The CDR3 covers 16 residues. CDR1 and CDR2 from the germline V gene are SGHNT and YENEEA. Unmatched junction bases numbered 10, after V lost 5 bases and J lost 4 bases. The CDR3 sequence is CASSLEGGGGYNEQFF. DNA for the CDR3: TGTGCCAGCAGCCTGGAAGGTGGCGGGGGGTACAATGAGCAGTTCTTC.

This clone was seen only once. One end of the junction fails to match germline, which may point to a read error. The J gene is TRBJ1-2, the V gene TRBV5-4; D is uncertain. The length of the CDR3 is 13 residues. Germline values: CDR1 SGHNT, CDR2 YYREEE (reference sequence). CDR3 DNA sequence: TGTGCCAGCGGAGGCCAGGCAAACTACGGCTACACCTTC. Its protein is CASGGQANYGYTF.

This chain links TRBV5-1 with TRBJ2-5; 10 positions agree with TRBD2. This CDR3 comprises 19 residues. Per the germline V gene, CDR1 is SGHRS and CDR2 is YFSETQ. V lost 6 bases to trimming and J lost 0 bases; unmatched junction nucleotides: 17. The DNA for the CDR3 is TGCGCCAGCACCGCCGGATGGGTAGCGGGGGGCCAACACCAAGAGACCCAGTACTTC. This sequence encodes CASTAGWVAGGQHQETQYF.

Worth noting for this clone: The sample carries other DNA sequences with the same CDR3. The V gene is TRBV5-1, the J gene TRBJ2-3, with a possible D match to TRBD2 (6 bases). The V end was cut by 4 bases, the J end by 3 bases, with 6 bases between. This CDR3 contains 12 residues. Germline-derived CDR1 and CDR2 are SGHRS and YFSETQ. The CDR3 protein is CASSRGTDTQYF. The CDR3 coding sequence is TGCGCCAGCAGCCGGGGGACAGATACGCAGTATTTT.

V is TRBV18 and J is TRBJ2-7; 7 bases are shared with TRBD2. V trimming: 6 bases; J trimming: 0 bases; junction bases outside the gene matches: 5. The CDR3 has 14 amino acids. Germline V gives CDR1 KGHSH, CDR2 LQKENI. The CDR3 spells CASSSRDYSYEQYF. In DNA form, the CDR3 reads TGTGCCAGCTCGAGCAGGGACTACTCCTACGAGCAGTACTTC.

This rearrangement joins TRBV6-1 to TRBJ1-1, with D unclear. Germline-derived CDR1 and CDR2 are MNHNS and SASEGT. V dropped 0 bases and J dropped 11 bases, with 16 bases sitting between them. The CDR3 is 14 amino acids. CDR3 sequence reads: CASSEAFWRADAFF. DNA for the CDR3: TGTGCCAGCAGTGAAGCGTTTTGGAGGGCGGATGCTTTCTTT.

This chain connects TRBV5-4 to TRBJ2-7, with 7 positions matching TRBD2. CDR3 length: 14 residues. Germline-derived CDR1 and CDR2 are SGHNT and YYREEE (reference sequence). V lost 1 base to trimming and J lost 4 bases; unmatched junction nucleotides: 5. The CDR3: CASSLYGREYEQYF. The CDR3 DNA reads TGTGCCAGCAGCTTGTATGGGCGGGAGTACGAGCAGTACTTC.